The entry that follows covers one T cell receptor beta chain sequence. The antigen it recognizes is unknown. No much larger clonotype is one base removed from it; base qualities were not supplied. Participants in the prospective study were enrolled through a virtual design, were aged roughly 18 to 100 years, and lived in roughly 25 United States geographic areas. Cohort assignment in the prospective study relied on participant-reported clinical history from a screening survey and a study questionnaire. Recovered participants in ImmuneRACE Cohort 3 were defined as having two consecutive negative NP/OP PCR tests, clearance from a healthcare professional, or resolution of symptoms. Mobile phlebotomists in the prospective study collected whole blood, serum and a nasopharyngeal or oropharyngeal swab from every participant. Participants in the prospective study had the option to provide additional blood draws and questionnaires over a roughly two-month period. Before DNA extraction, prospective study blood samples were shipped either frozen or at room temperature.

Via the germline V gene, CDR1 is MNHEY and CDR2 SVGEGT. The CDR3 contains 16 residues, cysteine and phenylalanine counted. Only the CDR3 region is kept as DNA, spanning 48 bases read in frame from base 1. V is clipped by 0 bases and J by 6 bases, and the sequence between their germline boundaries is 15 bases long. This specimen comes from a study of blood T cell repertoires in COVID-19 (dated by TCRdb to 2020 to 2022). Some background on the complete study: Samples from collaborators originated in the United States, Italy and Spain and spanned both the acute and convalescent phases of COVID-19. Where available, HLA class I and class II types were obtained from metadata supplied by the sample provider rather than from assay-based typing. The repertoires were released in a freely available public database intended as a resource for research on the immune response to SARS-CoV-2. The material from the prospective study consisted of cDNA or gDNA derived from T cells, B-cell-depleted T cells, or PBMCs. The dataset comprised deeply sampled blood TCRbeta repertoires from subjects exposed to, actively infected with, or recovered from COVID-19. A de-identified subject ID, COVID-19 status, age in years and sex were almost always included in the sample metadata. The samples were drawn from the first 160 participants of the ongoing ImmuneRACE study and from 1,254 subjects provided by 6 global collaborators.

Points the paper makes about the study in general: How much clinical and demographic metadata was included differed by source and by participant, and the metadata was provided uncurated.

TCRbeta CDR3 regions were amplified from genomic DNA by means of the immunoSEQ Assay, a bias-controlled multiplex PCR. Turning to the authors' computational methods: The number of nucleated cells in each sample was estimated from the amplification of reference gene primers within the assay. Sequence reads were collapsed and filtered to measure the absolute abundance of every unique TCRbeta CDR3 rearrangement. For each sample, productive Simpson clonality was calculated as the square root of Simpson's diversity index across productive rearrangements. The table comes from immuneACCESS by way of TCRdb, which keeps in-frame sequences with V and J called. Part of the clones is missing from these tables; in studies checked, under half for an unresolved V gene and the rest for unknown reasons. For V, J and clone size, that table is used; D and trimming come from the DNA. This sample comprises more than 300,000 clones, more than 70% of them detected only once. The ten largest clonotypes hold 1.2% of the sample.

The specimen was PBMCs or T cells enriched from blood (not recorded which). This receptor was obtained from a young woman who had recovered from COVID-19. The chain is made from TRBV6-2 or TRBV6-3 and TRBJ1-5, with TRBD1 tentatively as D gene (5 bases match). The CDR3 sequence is CASSYSRSGGGQPQHF. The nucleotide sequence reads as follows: TGTGCCAGCAGTTACTCGCGATCCGGGGGGGGTCAGCCCCAGCATTTT.